What follows are 31 T cell receptor beta chains derived from one specimen sequenced in a study of radiotherapy plus CTLA-4 blockade in lung cancer. Some clones are missing from TCRdb's copy, which holds only in-frame ones; the method was immunoSEQ multiplex PCR. The sample holds 55,000 to 85,000 clones, less than 85% seen once. The sequenced sample was peripheral blood, obtained from a patient treated with radiotherapy plus ipilimumab. These receptors originate from a human donor with non-small cell lung cancer whose response to radiotherapy plus ipilimumab could not be evaluated. Some clones in this sample may be carry-over from other donors' samples.

The chain is built from TRBV19 and TRBJ1-2; 7 nucleotides agree with TRBD1. V shed 8 bases, J shed 6 bases, and the junction held 6 bases outside the gene matches. CDR3 size: 12 residues. Germline-derived CDR1 and CDR2 are LNHDA and SQIVND (reference sequence). The CDR3 nucleotides read TGTGCCAGTGAAGACAGGGTTGATGGCTACACCTTC. Encoded protein: CASEDRVDGYTF.

This clone appeared once. The chain uses TRBV11-2 and TRBJ2-1; maybe TRBD2 (6 bases). Germline V gene lookup returns CDR1 SGHAT and CDR2 FQNNGV. This CDR3 has 14 residues. The ends were cut back, 3 bases at V and 7 bases at J, with 13 bases in the middle. The CDR3 loop is CASSFSMGGNEQFF. DNA of the CDR3: TGTGCCAGCAGCTTTAGCATGGGGGGAAATGAGCAGTTCTTC.

This chain uses TRBV15 with TRBJ2-5; 15 bases match TRBD2. V lost 4 bases and J lost 6; bases outside the gene matches: 3. The CDR3 sequence is 15 residues long. Germline V lookup: CDR1 LNHNV, CDR2 YYDKDF (reference sequence). DNA of the CDR3: TGTGCCACCAGCATCGGGACTAGCGGGGGGCAGACCCAGTACTTC. Its translation is CATSIGTSGGQTQYF.

CDR3 sequence reads: CASSEGQGRWETQYF. The DNA of the CDR3 is TGTGCCAGCAGTGAGGGTCAGGGCAGGTGGGAGACCCAGTACTTC. The chain employs TRBV2 and TRBJ2-5; D is possibly TRBD1 (5 bases). Germline V gene sequence: CDR1 SNHLY, CDR2 FYNNEI. The CDR3 runs to 15 residues. Trimming removed 3 bases from V and 5 bases from J, with 16 bases in between.

The genes are TRBV2 and TRBJ1-3, with a possible D match to TRBD1 (5 bases). Germline CDR1 and CDR2: SNHLY and FYNNEI. Between the trimmed V and J ends, which lost 4 bases and 0 bases, there was a span of 7 bases. The CDR3 has 14 residues. The chain's CDR3 is CASSAGHSGNTIYF. The CDR3, as DNA: TGTGCCAGCAGTGCCGGACACTCTGGAAACACCATATATTTT.

The table lists this clone with a count of one. CDR3 protein: CASSPGQGRTYEQYF. CDR3 DNA sequence: TGCGCCAGCAGCCCAGGACAGGGAAGGACCTACGAGCAGTACTTC. The chain couples TRBV5-1 to TRBJ2-5; 8 nucleotides match TRBD1. Gene TRBJ2-7 matches the end of the DNA better, so the J call may be wrong. The V gene's germline CDR1 is SGHRS and CDR2 YFSETQ. This CDR3 region has 15 residues.

This clone was seen a single time. The CDR3, as DNA: TGTGCCAGCAGTCCCCCCCTAGTCCATGGGCCCCAGCATTTT. Translation: CASSPPLVHGPQHF. V is TRBV28 and J is TRBJ1-5; D is unclear. V shed 5 bases and J shed 9 bases, with 17 bases lying between them. Germline assignment: CDR1 MDHEN and CDR2 SYDVKM. The CDR3 is made up of 14 amino acids.

In this sample, this clone turned up a few times. Distinct nucleotide sequences in the sample also encode this CDR3. The chain carries TRBV4-1 and TRBJ1-3; weak D call: TRBD1 (5 bases). This CDR3 region has 16 residues. Trimming left V 2 bases short and J 0 bases short, with 11 bases between. In germline, CDR1 is MGHRA, CDR2 YSYEKL. In nucleotides, the CDR3 is TGCGCCAGCAGCCAACTAGGGACTGGCTCTGGAAACACCATATATTTT. Its translation: CASSQLGTGSGNTIYF.

V and J are TRBV5-1 and TRBJ1-1, with 7 bases that match TRBD1. The germline CDR1 and CDR2 sequences are SGHRS and YFSETQ. The J segment lost 6 bases and the V segment lost 1 base, leaving 6 bases of the junction unmatched. There are 14 residues in the CDR3. The CDR3 spells CASSLQGQSAEAFF. The DNA for the CDR3 is TGCGCCAGCAGCTTGCAGGGACAGAGCGCTGAAGCTTTCTTT. Full variable domain (missing parts from reference TRBV5-1 and TRBJ1-1): KAGVTQTPRYLIKTRGQQVTLSCSPISGHRSVSWYQQTPGQGLQFLFEYFSETQRNKGNFPGRFSGRQFSNSRSEMNVSTLELGDSALYLCASSLQGQSAEAFFGQGTRLTVV.

This chain uses TRBV2 with TRBJ1-6, with a possible D match to TRBD1 (5 bases). The CDR3 extends over 16 amino acids. V lost 1 base, J lost 9 bases, and 16 bases lay in between. CDR1 is SNHLY, CDR2 FYNNEI, per germline. The CDR3 DNA sequence: TGTGCCAGCAGTGAAGGGGCAGGGAGGGTCGGTTCACCCCTCCACTTT. It is translated as CASSEGAGRVGSPLHF.

This chain connects TRBV6-8 to TRBJ2-7; 11 bases agree with TRBD1. The CDR3 has 18 amino acids. The V gene end was trimmed by 2 bases and the J gene end by 3 bases; junction bases not matched to a gene: 12. CDR1 is MNHGY, CDR2 SAAAGT, per germline. The CDR3 coding sequence is TGTGCCAGCAGTTACCCGCCGGACAGGGGGCCGGGAAGCTACGAGCAGTACTTC. It encodes CASSYPPDRGPGSYEQYF.

This chain connects TRBV5-4 to TRBJ2-2, with 7 bases identical to TRBD1. V dropped 4 bases and J dropped 4; count of bases not matched to a gene: 4. The CDR3 consists of 14 residues. Per the germline V gene, CDR1 is SGHNT and CDR2 is YYREEE (reference sequence). Here the CDR3 DNA reads TGTGCCAGCAGCCTACAGGGGAGCACCGGGGAGCTGTTTTTT. Amino acid sequence: CASSLQGSTGELFF.

This clone was detected only a few times. This chain uses TRBV2 with TRBJ1-4, with a weak D call TRBD1 (5 bases). The ends were cut back, 4 bases at V and 8 bases at J, with 14 bases in the middle. There are 14 residues in the CDR3. CDR1 is SNHLY, CDR2 FYNNEI, per germline. The CDR3 loop is CASSGVGREEKLFF. CDR3 in DNA: TGTGCCAGCAGTGGGGTGGGACGGGAGGAAAAACTGTTTTTT.

CDR3 region: CASSLTHRITEAFF. The CDR3 region has the DNA TGTGCCAGCAGTTTAACCCACAGGATCACTGAAGCTTTCTTT. This chain links TRBV28 with TRBJ1-1; D might be TRBD1 (5 bases). V gave up 2 bases and J gave up 4 bases, with 11 bases separating them. This CDR3 is built from 14 residues. Germline V gives CDR1 MDHEN, CDR2 SYDVKM.

The chain couples TRBV5-1 to TRBJ2-5; 12 bases fit TRBD1. The DNA end favors TRBJ2-7, so the J call may be wrong. The V gene's germline CDR1 is SGHRS and CDR2 YFSETQ. The CDR3 spans 19 residues. DNA of the CDR3: TGCGCCAGCAGCTCATCGGGACAGGGGGCGGCAGCGAAGCGCTACGAGCAGTACTTC. It yields the protein CASSSSGQGAAAKRYEQYF.

The chain couples TRBV5-1 to TRBJ1-2; 9 positions match TRBD1. Unmatched junction bases numbered 10, after V lost 0 bases and J lost 4 bases. The V gene's germline CDR1 is SGHRS and CDR2 YFSETQ. CDR3 length equals 17 residues. CDR3 nucleotides: TGCGCCAGCAGCTTGGAAGTCCCGGGACAGGGCGGCTATGGCTACACCTTC. Its translation is CASSLEVPGQGGYGYTF.

V and J are TRBV28 and TRBJ1-2, with TRBD1 matching over 8 bases. Per germline, CDR1 MDHEN and CDR2 SYDVKM. This CDR3 has 13 amino acids. J lost 2 bases, V lost 7 bases, and 3 bases had no gene match. The CDR3 spells CASNGQGNYGYTF. CDR3 sequence (DNA): TGTGCCAGCAATGGACAGGGAAACTATGGCTACACCTTC.

The V and J genes are TRBV9 and TRBJ1-1; 7 positions match TRBD1. Germline V CDR1 and CDR2: SGDLS, YYNGEE. Trimming took 2 bases from V and 1 from J; bases not matched to a gene: 2. This CDR3 has 14 amino acids. CDR3 in DNA: TGTGCCAGCAGCGTTGGGACAGCGAACACTGAAGCTTTCTTT. This encodes CASSVGTANTEAFF.

This clone is categorized as medium-sized. CDR3 in DNA: TGTGCCAGCAGCTTCCTAGCGGATAATTCACCCCTCCACTTT. Encoded protein: CASSFLADNSPLHF. The chain uses TRBV7-9 and TRBJ1-6; D not resolved. V was clipped by 3 bases and J by 5 bases, with 8 bases between them. The CDR3 runs to 14 residues. Germline V gene sequence: CDR1 SEHNR, CDR2 FQNEAQ (reference sequence).

This clone was detected only once. J is TRBJ2-1 and V is TRBV27, with D possibly matching TRBD1 (5 bases). The CDR3 loop spans 14 amino acids. CDR1 is MNHEY, CDR2 SMNVEV, per germline (reference sequence). Trimming stripped 2 bases from V and 5 bases from J, with 10 bases between. The CDR3 nucleotides are TGTGCCAGCAGTTTACATGGACAAGACAATGAGCAGTTCTTC. It codes for CASSLHGQDNEQFF.

The gene calls are TRBV6-1 and TRBJ1-1; D possibly corresponds to TRBD1 (6 bases). The germline CDR1 and CDR2 sequences are MNHNS and SASEGT. Between the trimmed V and J ends, which lost 5 bases and 1 base, there was a span of 11 bases. The CDR3 is made up of 14 amino acids. DNA for the CDR3: TGTGCCAGCAGTTGGGGGGGCTGGAACACTGAAGCTTTCTTT. Its translation is CASSWGGWNTEAFF.

The chain is built from TRBV19 and TRBJ1-2; D may be TRBD1 (5 bases). Germline CDR1 and CDR2: LNHDA and SQIVND (reference sequence). The length of the CDR3 is 14 residues. V lost 4 bases, J lost 5 bases, and 14 bases lay in between. This CDR3 reads CASSRAGPYYGYTF. The CDR3 DNA reads as TGTGCCAGTAGTAGGGCAGGGCCCTATTATGGCTACACCTTC.

This rearrangement joins TRBV28 to TRBJ1-1, with TRBD1 matching over 7 bases. V trimming: 2 bases; J trimming: 1 base; junction bases outside the gene matches: 10. The CDR3 sequence is 17 residues long. Per the germline V gene, CDR1 is MDHEN and CDR2 is SYDVKM. Here the CDR3 reads CASSLTTGPGGNTEAFF. The CDR3 DNA sequence: TGTGCCAGCAGTTTAACGACAGGGCCGGGCGGGAACACTGAAGCTTTCTTT.

This clone occurred a few times. This rearrangement joins TRBV10-3 to TRBJ1-1; no definite D call. The CDR3 totals 16 residues. V was clipped by 5 bases and J by 3 bases, with 19 bases between them. Germline V gives CDR1 ENHRY, CDR2 SYGVKD. CDR3 nucleotide sequence: TGTGCCATCAGTCCCCGCCCCCGGGGAACGGACACTGAAGCTTTCTTT. The encoded protein is CAISPRPRGTDTEAFF.

The V and J genes are TRBV14 and TRBJ1-5; D unclear. Germline assignment: CDR1 SGHDN and CDR2 FVKESK. Trimming removed 2 bases at V and 0 bases at J, with 5 bases between. The CDR3 sequence is 14 residues long. The CDR3: CASSQSYSNQPQHF. CDR3 coding DNA: TGTGCCAGCAGCCAAAGCTATAGCAATCAGCCCCAGCATTTT.

The genes are TRBV2 and TRBJ2-7, with 7 bases fitting TRBD1. The CDR3 contains 14 residues. CDR1 and CDR2 from the germline V gene are SNHLY and FYNNEI. V lost 8 bases and J lost 2; bases outside the gene matches: 9. CDR3 sequence: CASCPGQITYEQYF. The CDR3 nucleotides are TGTGCCAGCTGTCCGGGACAGATTACCTACGAGCAGTACTTC.

This clone was recorded only once. V is TRBV5-1 and J is TRBJ2-3; 11 nucleotides match TRBD2. V dropped 2 bases and J dropped 6; count of bases not matched to a gene: 5. The CDR3 is made up of 15 amino acids. CDR1 is SGHRS and CDR2 is YFSETQ in the germline V gene. This CDR3 is CASSFLAGGRDTQYF. CDR3 DNA sequence: TGCGCCAGCAGCTTCCTAGCGGGGGGTCGGGATACGCAGTATTTT.

This clone has at least ten counts. Other DNA sequences within the sample encode an identical CDR3. This rearrangement joins TRBV5-1 to TRBJ1-1; weak D call: TRBD1 (5 bases). This CDR3 spans 14 amino acids. The germline V gene encodes CDR1 SGHRS and CDR2 YFSETQ. Trimming shortened V by 2 bases and J by 0 bases, and 8 bases separated the two germline ends. The CDR3 loop reads CASSLGGVNTEAFF. DNA of the CDR3: TGCGCCAGCAGCTTAGGAGGGGTGAACACTGAAGCTTTCTTT.

The chain employs TRBV18 and TRBJ2-2; 10 nucleotides line up with TRBD2. V was clipped by 4 bases and J by 6 bases; unmatched bases: 8. Germline CDR1 KGHSH, CDR2 LQKENI. This CDR3 is 16 amino acids long. CDR3 DNA: TGTGCCAGCTCACAGTTACTAGCGGGGACGGCCGGGGAGCTGTTTTTT. Its protein product is CASSQLLAGTAGELFF.

The chain employs TRBV5-1 and TRBJ2-5; no reliable D call. The germline V gene has CDR1 SGHRS and CDR2 YFSETQ. CDR3 size: 13 residues. V lost 0 bases and J lost 2, with 5 bases in between. The CDR3 coding sequence is TGCGCCAGCAGCTTGGCGGTTCAAGAGACCCAGTACTTC. Its translation is CASSLAVQETQYF.

This rearrangement joins TRBV9 to TRBJ2-7, with D possibly TRBD1 on 6 matching bases. CDR1 is SGDLS and CDR2 is YYNGEE in the germline V gene. This CDR3 contains 15 residues. V dropped 0 bases and J dropped 3 bases, with 13 bases sitting between them. CDR3 nucleotides: TGTGCCAGCAGCGTAGAGTCAGGGGCCCTCTACGAGCAGTACTTC. Amino acids: CASSVESGALYEQYF.